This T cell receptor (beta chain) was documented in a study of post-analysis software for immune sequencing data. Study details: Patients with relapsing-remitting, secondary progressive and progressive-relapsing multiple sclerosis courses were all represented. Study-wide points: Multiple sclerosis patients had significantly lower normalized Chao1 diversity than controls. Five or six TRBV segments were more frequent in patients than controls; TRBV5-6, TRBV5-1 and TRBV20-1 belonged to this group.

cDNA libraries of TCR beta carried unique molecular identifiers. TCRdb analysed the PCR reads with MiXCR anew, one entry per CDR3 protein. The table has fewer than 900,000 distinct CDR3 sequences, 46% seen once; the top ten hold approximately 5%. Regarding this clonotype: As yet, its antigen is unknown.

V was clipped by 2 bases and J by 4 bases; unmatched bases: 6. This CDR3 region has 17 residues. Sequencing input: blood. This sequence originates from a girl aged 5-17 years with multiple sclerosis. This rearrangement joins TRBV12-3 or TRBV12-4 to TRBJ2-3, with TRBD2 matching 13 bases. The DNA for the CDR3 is TGTGCCAGCAGTTTATTAGAGGGACTAGCGGGATCAGATACGCAGTATTTT. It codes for CASSLLEGLAGSDTQYF.